This T cell receptor (beta chain) appears in the sequencing data of a study of long-term antiretroviral therapy in people with HIV. Run at survey level, the immunoSEQ assay was version v3.0. Libraries were prepared by immunoSEQ multiplex PCR; TCRdb keeps only in-frame clonotypes and omits some of them. The sample shows around 30,000 clones, 95% to 97% of them seen only once. Specimen: unsorted PBMCs, collected about 6.6 years after starting antiretroviral therapy. This TCR came from a man younger than 40 with HIV.

CDR3 sequence: CASSYYSDPSNYGYTF. CDR3 in DNA: TGTGCCAGCAGTTACTATTCAGACCCTTCTAACTATGGCTACACCTTC. The chain has TRBV6-6 and TRBJ1-2; no clear D gene. V was trimmed by 1 base and J by 0 bases, leaving 12 bases between them. CDR1 and CDR2 (germline): MNHNY, SVGAGI (reference sequence). This CDR3 comprises 16 residues.